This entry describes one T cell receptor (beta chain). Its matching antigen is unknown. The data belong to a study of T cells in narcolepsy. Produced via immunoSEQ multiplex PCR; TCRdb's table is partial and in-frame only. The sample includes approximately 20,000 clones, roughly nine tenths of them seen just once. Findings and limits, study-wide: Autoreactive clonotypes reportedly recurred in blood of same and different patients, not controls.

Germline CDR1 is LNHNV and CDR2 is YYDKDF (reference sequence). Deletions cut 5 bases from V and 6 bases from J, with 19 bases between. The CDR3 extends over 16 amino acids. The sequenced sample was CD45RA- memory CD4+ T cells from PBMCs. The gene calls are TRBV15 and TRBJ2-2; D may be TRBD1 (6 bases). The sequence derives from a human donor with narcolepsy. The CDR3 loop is CATSRSPKQGPGELFF. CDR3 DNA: TGTGCCACCAGCCGATCACCCAAACAGGGACCCGGGGAGCTGTTTTTT.